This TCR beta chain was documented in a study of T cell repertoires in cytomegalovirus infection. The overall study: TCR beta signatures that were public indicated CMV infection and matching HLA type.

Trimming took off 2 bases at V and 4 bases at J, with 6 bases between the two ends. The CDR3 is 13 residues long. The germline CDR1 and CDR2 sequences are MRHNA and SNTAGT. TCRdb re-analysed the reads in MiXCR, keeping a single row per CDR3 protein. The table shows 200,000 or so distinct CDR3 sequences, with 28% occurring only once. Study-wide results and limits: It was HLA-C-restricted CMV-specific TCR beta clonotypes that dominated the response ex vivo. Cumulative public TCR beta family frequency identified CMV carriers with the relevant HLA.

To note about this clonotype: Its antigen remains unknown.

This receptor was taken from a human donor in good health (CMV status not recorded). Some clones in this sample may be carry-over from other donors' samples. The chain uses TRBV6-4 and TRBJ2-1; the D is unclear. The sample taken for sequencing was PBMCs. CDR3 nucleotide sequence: TGTGCCAGCAGTGACCGCGATTACAATGAGCAGTTCTTC. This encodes CASSDRDYNEQFF.